These 9 T cell receptor beta chains came from one sample sequenced in a study of blood T cell repertoires in COVID-19 (dated by TCRdb to 2020 to 2021). Library generation was performed with the immunoSEQ multiplex PCR assay. Here the immuneACCESS table is served through TCRdb, limited to in-frame sequences with V and J called. Missing clones are a known gap in these copies; in checked studies unresolved V genes cover under half, and the rest lacks a known reason. Present in this sample are around 700,000 clones, 70% to 90% of which were seen just once. The top ten hold over 0.2% of the sample. Sequences were obtained from peripheral blood. The receptors originated from a young woman with acute or convalescent COVID-19.

This clone occurred once. V is TRBV7-3 and J is TRBJ1-2; D is unclear. The CDR3 runs 14 residues. V was cut by 5 bases and J by 7 bases, with 17 bases left in between. Per the germline V gene, CDR1 is SGHTA and CDR2 is FQGTGA. The DNA of the CDR3 is TGTGCCAGCAGCCCCCGTGTAGGAGTAGGTGGCTACACCTTC. Amino acid sequence: CASSPRVGVGGYTF. Supplemented by reference TRBV7-3 and TRBJ1-2, the full variable domain reads GAGVSQTPSNKVTEKGKYVELRCDPISGHTALYWYRQSLGQGPEFLIYFQGTGAADDSGLPNDRFFAVRPEGSVSTLKIQRTERGDSAVYLCASSPRVGVGGYTFGSGTRLTVV.

The chain combines TRBV19 with TRBJ1-5; no clear D. Germline CDR1 LNHDA, CDR2 SQIVND (reference sequence). V was cut by 2 bases and J by 1 base, with 12 bases left in between. The CDR3 is 16 residues long. CDR3 loop: CASSILIRRSNQPQHF. CDR3 coding DNA: TGTGCCAGTAGTATACTCATAAGGAGAAGCAATCAGCCCCAGCATTTT.

The rearrangement joins TRBV30 to TRBJ2-7; 7 nucleotides align to TRBD1. The CDR3 is made up of 15 amino acids. The germline V gene has CDR1 GTSNPN and CDR2 SVGIG (reference sequence). Losses at the gene ends were 2 bases for V and 5 bases for J; bases not matched to a gene: 12. The CDR3 DNA is TGTGCCTGGAGTAGGCGAGGGGGCAAAAGGAACGAGCAGTACTTC. It translates to CAWSRRGGKRNEQYF.

The V and J genes are TRBV11-3 and TRBJ1-5; D is unresolved. Trimming left V 2 bases short and J 1 base short, with 6 bases between. This CDR3 comprises 14 residues. In germline, CDR1 is SGHNT, CDR2 YENEEA. This CDR3 reads CASSLTGSNQPQHF. DNA of the CDR3: TGTGCCAGCAGCTTAACGGGGAGCAATCAGCCCCAGCATTTT.

This clone has only a few counts. The V gene is TRBV15, the J gene TRBJ1-5, with 7 bases matching TRBD1. In germline, CDR1 is LNHNV, CDR2 YYDKDF (reference sequence). The CDR3 sequence is 15 residues long. Trimming cost V 0 bases and J 5 bases; bases outside gene matches: 4. DNA for the CDR3: TGTGCCACCAGCAGAGACAGGGGGAAGGATCAGCCCCAGCATTTT. Protein sequence: CATSRDRGKDQPQHF.

This clone was seen a single time. J is TRBJ2-3 and V is TRBV2, with a possible D match to TRBD2 (7 bases). V was pared by 6 bases and J by 0 bases, with 13 bases between. The CDR3 is 15 residues long. CDR1 is SNHLY, CDR2 FYNNEI, per germline. CDR3 in amino acids: CASREGGLSTDTQYF. The DNA for the CDR3 is TGTGCCAGCAGAGAGGGGGGACTAAGCACAGATACGCAGTATTTT.

The V and J genes are TRBV4-1 and TRBJ2-2; tentatively, D is TRBD1 (6 bases). The V end lost 1 base, the J end lost 5 bases, and 26 bases lay between the germline ends. Germline V gene lookup returns CDR1 MGHRA and CDR2 YSYEKL. The CDR3 covers 20 residues. The CDR3 here is CASSQGGAWTQGRSTGELFF. CDR3 coding DNA: TGCGCCAGCAGCCAAGGAGGGGCCTGGACACAGGGAAGGAGTACCGGGGAGCTGTTTTTT.

This rearrangement joins TRBV10-1 to TRBJ1-6; 9 bases are a match to TRBD1. V was pared by 4 bases and J by 9 bases, with 7 bases of the junction left unmatched. Germline assignment: CDR1 WNHNN and CDR2 SYGVQD (reference sequence). The CDR3 contains 15 residues. The CDR3 loop reads CASSVRDRASSPLHF. As DNA, the CDR3 is TGCGCCAGCAGTGTAAGGGACAGGGCAAGTTCACCCCTCCACTTT.

The chain is built from TRBV5-4 and TRBJ2-7; possibly TRBD1 for D (6 bases). Deletions cut 4 bases from V and 3 bases from J, with 11 bases between. Germline CDR1 reads SGHNT; CDR2 reads YYREEE (reference sequence). The length of the CDR3 is 13 residues. Written as DNA, the CDR3 is TGTGCCAGCAGCCCAACGGACAGCTACGAGCAGTACTTC. Translation: CASSPTDSYEQYF.